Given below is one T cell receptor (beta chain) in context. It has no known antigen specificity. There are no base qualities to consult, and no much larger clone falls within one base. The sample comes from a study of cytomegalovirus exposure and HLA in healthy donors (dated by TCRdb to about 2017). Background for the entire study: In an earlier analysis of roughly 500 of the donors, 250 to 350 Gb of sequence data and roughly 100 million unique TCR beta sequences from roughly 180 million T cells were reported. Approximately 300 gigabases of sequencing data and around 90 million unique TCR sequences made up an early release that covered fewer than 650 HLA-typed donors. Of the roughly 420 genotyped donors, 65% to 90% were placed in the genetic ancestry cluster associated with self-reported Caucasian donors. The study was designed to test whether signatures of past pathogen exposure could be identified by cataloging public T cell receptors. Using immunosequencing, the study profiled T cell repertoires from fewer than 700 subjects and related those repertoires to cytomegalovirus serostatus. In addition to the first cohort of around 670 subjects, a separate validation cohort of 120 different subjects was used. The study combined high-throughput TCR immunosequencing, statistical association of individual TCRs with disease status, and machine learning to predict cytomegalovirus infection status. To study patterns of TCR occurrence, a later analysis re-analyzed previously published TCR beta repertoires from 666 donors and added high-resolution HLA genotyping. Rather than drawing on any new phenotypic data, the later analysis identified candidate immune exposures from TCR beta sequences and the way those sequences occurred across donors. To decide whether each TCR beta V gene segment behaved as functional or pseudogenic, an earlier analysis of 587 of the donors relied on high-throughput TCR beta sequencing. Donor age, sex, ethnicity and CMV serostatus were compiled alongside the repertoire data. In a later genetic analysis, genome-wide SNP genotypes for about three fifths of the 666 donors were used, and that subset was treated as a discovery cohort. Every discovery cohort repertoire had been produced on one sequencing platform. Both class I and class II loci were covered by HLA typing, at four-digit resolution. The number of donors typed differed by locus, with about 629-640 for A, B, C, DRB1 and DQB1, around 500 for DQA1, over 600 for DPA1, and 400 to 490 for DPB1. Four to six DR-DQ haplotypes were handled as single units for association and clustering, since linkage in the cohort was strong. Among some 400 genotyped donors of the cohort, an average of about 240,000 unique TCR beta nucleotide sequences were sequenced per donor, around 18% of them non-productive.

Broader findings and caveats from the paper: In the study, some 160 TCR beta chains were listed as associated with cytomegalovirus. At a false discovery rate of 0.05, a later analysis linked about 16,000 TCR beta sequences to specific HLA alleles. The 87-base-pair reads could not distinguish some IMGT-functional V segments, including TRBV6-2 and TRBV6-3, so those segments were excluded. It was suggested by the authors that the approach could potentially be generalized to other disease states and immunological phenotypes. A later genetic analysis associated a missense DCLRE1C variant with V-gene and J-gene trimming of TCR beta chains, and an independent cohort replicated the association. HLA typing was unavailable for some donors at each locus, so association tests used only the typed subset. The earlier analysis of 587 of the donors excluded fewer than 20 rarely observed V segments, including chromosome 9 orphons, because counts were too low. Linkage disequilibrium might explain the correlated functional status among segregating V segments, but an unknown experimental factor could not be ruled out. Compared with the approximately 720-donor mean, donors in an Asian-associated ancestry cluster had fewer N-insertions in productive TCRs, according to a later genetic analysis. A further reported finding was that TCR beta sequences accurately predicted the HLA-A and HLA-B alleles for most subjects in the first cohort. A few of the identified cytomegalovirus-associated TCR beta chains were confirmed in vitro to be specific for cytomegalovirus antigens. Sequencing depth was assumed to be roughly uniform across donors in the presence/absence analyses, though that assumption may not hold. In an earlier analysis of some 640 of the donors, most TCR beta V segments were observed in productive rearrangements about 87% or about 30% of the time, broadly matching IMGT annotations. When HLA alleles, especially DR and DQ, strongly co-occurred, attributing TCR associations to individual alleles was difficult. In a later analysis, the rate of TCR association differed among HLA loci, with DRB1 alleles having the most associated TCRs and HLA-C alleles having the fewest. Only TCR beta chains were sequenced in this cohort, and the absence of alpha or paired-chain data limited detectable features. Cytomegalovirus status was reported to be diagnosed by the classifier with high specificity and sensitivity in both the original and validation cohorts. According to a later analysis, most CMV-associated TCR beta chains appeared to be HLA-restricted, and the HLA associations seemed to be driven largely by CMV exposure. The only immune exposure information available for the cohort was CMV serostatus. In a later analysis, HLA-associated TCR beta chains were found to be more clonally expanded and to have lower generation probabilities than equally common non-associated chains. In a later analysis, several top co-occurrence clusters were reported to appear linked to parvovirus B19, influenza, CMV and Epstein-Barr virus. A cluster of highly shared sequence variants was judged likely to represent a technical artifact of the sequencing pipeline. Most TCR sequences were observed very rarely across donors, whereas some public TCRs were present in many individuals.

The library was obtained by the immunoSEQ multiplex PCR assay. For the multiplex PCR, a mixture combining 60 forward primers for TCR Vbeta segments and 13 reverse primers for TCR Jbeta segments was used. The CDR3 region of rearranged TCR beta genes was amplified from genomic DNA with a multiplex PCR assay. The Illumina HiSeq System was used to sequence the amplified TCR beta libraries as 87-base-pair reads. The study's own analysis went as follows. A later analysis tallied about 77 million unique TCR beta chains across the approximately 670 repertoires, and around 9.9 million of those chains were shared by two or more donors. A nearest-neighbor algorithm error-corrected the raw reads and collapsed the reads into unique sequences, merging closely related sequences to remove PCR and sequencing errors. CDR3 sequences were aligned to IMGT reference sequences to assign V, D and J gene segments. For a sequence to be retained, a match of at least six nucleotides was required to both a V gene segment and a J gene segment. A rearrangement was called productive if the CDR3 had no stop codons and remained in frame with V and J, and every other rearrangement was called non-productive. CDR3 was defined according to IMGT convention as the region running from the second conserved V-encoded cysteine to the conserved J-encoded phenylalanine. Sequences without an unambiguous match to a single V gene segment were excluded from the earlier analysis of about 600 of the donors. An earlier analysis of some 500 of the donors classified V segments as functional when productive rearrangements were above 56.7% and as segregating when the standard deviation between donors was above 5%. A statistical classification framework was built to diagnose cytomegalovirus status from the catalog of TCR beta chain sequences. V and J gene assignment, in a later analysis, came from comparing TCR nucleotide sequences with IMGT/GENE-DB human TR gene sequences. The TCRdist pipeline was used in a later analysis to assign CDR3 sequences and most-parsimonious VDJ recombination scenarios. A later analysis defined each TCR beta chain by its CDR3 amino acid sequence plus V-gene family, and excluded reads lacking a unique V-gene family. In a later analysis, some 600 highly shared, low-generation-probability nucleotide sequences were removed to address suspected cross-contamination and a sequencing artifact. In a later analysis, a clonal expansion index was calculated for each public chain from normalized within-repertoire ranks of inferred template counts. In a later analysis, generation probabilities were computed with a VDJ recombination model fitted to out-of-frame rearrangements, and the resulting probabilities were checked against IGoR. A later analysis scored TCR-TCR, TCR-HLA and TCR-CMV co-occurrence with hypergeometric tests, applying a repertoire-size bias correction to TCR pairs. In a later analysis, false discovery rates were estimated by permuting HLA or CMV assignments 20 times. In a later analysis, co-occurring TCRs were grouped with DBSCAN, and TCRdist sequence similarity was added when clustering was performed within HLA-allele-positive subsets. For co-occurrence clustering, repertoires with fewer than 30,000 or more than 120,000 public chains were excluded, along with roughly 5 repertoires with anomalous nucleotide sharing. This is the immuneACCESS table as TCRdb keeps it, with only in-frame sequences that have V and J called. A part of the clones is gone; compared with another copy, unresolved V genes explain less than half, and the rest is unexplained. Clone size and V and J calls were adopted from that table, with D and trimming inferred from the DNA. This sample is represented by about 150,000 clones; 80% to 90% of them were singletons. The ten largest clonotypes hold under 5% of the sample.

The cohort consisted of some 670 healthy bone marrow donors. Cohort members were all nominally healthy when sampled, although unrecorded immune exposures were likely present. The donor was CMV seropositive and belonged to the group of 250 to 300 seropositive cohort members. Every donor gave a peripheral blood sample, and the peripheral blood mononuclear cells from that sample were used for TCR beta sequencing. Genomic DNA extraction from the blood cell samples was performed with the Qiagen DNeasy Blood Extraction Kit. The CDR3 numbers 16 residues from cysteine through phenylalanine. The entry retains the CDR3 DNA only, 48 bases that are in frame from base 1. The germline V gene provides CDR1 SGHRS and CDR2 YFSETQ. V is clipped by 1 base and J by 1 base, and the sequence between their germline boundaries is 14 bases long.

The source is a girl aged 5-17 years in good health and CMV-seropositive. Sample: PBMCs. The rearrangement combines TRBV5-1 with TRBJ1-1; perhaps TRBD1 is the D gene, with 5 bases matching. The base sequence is TGCGCCAGCAGCTTGATTTACGGGGGTGGGAACACTGAAGCTTTCTTT. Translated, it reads CASSLIYGGGNTEAFF. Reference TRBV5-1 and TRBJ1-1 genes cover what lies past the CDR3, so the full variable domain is KAGVTQTPRYLIKTRGQQVTLSCSPISGHRSVSWYQQTPGQGLQFLFEYFSETQRNKGNFPGRFSGRQFSNSRSEMNVSTLELGDSALYLCASSLIYGGGNTEAFFGQGTRLTVV.